These 8 T cell receptor beta chains originate from one sample sequenced in a study of T cell repertoires in cytomegalovirus infection. From the reads, TCRdb called clonotypes with MiXCR, one entry per CDR3 protein. In the table there are around 490,000 distinct CDR3 sequences, about 26% of which are singletons. Sequencing was done on a sample of PBMCs. These receptors were collected from a human donor in good health (CMV status not recorded). Some clones in this sample may be carry-over from other donors' samples.

The chain employs TRBV7-2 and TRBJ2-3; 9 bases align to TRBD2. This CDR3 region has 15 residues. Trimming at V came to 1 base and at J to 6 bases, leaving 5 bases not matched to a gene. Germline V gene data show CDR1 as SGHTA and CDR2 as FQGNSA. CDR3 in DNA: TGTGCCAGCAGCTTAGGGAGCGGGAGGAGTGATACGCAGTATTTT. It encodes CASSLGSGRSDTQYF.

This clonotype was picked up many times. The V call is TRBV7-2, the J call TRBJ1-1; the D is unclear. Trimming removed 1 base from V and 0 bases from J, with 6 bases in between. The CDR3 consists of 14 residues. CDR1 is SGHTA, CDR2 FQGNSA, per germline. CDR3 DNA sequence: TGTGCCAGCAGCTTAGTTTCGCTGAACACTGAAGCTTTCTTT. Encoded protein: CASSLVSLNTEAFF.

This clonotype was recorded a few times. This chain joins TRBV25-1 and TRBJ2-7, with 13 bases that match TRBD2. CDR1 is MGHDK, CDR2 SYGVNS, per germline. This CDR3 has 17 residues. V dropped 2 bases and J dropped 6; count of bases not matched to a gene: 10. The CDR3, as DNA: TGTGCCAGCAGTGAAACACTCGGACTAGCGGGAGCCGGCGAGCAGTACTTC. Its protein is CASSETLGLAGAGEQYF.

This sequence joins TRBV19 and TRBJ2-4; TRBD2 matches at 7 bases. This CDR3 comprises 19 residues. Trimming took 1 base from V and 0 from J; bases not matched to a gene: 12. Germline CDR1 is LNHDA and CDR2 is SQIVND (reference sequence). CDR3 DNA sequence: TGTGCCAGTAGTATAGGCCCCTCCAGCGGGATTCTAGCCAAAAACATTCAGTACTTC. This gives the protein CASSIGPSSGILAKNIQYF.

The rearrangement links TRBV7-3 to TRBJ1-1; D not certain. Trimming stripped 5 bases from V and 2 bases from J, with 9 bases between. The CDR3 is 13 residues long. CDR1 SGHTA and CDR2 FQGTGA come from the germline V gene. The DNA for the CDR3 is TGTGCCAGCAGCCCGACCAGCAACACTGAAGCTTTCTTT. Translating gives CASSPTSNTEAFF.

The chain uses TRBV28 and TRBJ2-3; the D is unclear. This CDR3 has 13 residues. The germline V and J ends were trimmed by 5 bases and 3 bases, with 9 bases remaining between them. CDR1 is MDHEN, CDR2 SYDVKM, per germline. The CDR3 region has the DNA TGTGCCAGCAGTCCCCCGGATACAGATACGCAGTATTTT. This codes for CASSPPDTDTQYF.

The chain uses TRBV2 and TRBJ1-2; TRBD1 aligns across 7 bases. Per the germline V gene, CDR1 is SNHLY and CDR2 is FYNNEI. J lost 4 bases, V lost 3 bases, and 8 bases had no gene match. CDR3 length: 15 amino acids. This CDR3 reads CASSEVRGQGYGYTF. For the CDR3, the DNA is TGTGCCAGCAGTGAGGTGAGGGGGCAAGGCTATGGCTACACCTTC.

The chain uses TRBV6-5 and TRBJ2-2; D remains ambiguous. CDR3 size: 13 residues. CDR1 is MNHEY and CDR2 is SVGAGI in the germline V gene. The ends were cut back, 4 bases at V and 6 bases at J, with 9 bases in the middle. This CDR3 is CASSFGYAGELFF. CDR3 DNA sequence: TGTGCCAGCAGTTTCGGGTACGCCGGGGAGCTGTTTTTT.